Sequencing of this T cell receptor (beta chain) was carried out in a study of cytomegalovirus exposure and HLA in healthy donors. The PCR contained 60 Vbeta and 13 Jbeta primers. Some clones are missing from TCRdb's copy, which holds only in-frame ones; the method was immunoSEQ multiplex PCR. This sample has about 180,000 clones, with approximately 84% found just once. Trimming took off 4 bases at V and 5 bases at J, with 5 bases between the two ends. Germline V gene lookup returns CDR1 SGHTA and CDR2 FQGNSA. The CDR3 extends over 11 amino acids. The receptor's source is a girl aged 10-17 years in good health and CMV-seropositive. The V gene is TRBV7-2, the J gene TRBJ2-5; D gene ambiguous. Sequencing was performed on PBMCs. CDR3 sequence: CASSSRETQYF. The CDR3 region has the DNA TGTGCCAGCAGCTCCAGGGAGACCCAGTACTTC.